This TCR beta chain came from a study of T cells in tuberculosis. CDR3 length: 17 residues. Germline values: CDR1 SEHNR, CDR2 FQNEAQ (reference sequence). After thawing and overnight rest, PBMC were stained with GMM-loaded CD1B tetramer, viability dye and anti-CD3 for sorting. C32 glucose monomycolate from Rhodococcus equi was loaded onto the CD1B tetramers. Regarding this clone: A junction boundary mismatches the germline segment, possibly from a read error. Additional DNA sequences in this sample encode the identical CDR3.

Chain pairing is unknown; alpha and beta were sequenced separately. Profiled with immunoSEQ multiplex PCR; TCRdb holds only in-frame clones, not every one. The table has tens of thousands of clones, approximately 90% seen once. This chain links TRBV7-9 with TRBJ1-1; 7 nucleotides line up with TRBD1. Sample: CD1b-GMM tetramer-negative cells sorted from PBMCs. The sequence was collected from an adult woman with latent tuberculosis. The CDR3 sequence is CASSSGTVSILGTEAFF. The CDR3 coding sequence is TGTGCTAGCAGCTCCGGGACAGTGAGCATATTGGGCACTGAAGCTTTCTTT.